Following are 8 T cell receptor beta chains from one sample sequenced in a study of blood T cell repertoires in COVID-19. Using immunoSEQ multiplex PCR, the repertoire was profiled, and TCRdb retains in-frame clones only, with some absent. The sample contains around 400,000 clones, under 85% of which appear only once. The sequenced material came from PBMCs or T cells enriched from blood (not recorded which). These receptors originate from a woman aged 45-60 years who had recovered from COVID-19.

The V call is TRBV6-2 or TRBV6-3, the J call TRBJ1-1, with D perhaps TRBD1 (5 bases). Trimming stripped 5 bases from V and 2 bases from J, with 6 bases between. Looked up from germline, CDR1 is MNHEY and CDR2 is SVGEGT. This CDR3 spans 12 amino acids. CDR3 loop: CASSDRNTEAFF. DNA of the CDR3: TGTGCCAGCAGTGACAGAAACACTGAAGCTTTCTTT.

This chain uses TRBV6-5 with TRBJ1-1; 8 nucleotides line up with TRBD1. The CDR3 consists of 12 residues. In germline, CDR1 is MNHEY, CDR2 SVGAGI. V lost 5 bases to trimming and J lost 11 bases; unmatched junction nucleotides: 7. The CDR3 loop reads CASSPRTGYAFF. The CDR3 coding sequence is TGTGCCAGCAGTCCACGGACAGGGTATGCTTTCTTT.

The chain carries TRBV6-6 and TRBJ1-6; TRBD1 matches at 9 bases. J gave up 10 bases and V 5 bases, and 6 bases lay outside the gene matches. Germline V gives CDR1 MNHNY, CDR2 SVGAGI (reference sequence). The length of the CDR3 is 14 residues. CDR3 region: CASSPYRGRSPLHF. DNA for the CDR3: TGTGCCAGCAGTCCATACAGGGGGCGGTCACCCCTCCACTTT.

The chain couples TRBV18 to TRBJ1-2; 8 bases align to TRBD1. Trimming removed 0 bases from V and 5 bases from J; junction bases left unmatched: 8. Germline V gives CDR1 KGHSH, CDR2 LQKENI. The CDR3 is 16 residues long. The CDR3 DNA reads TGTGCCAGCTCACCACCCTCCGGGACAGGCCCTTATGGCTACACCTTC. Protein product: CASSPPSGTGPYGYTF.

The chain carries TRBV20-1 and TRBJ1-1; D unresolved. V was clipped by 6 bases and J by 1 base, with 6 bases between them. This CDR3 comprises 11 residues. Germline V CDR1 and CDR2: DFQATT, SNEGSKA (reference sequence). The CDR3 nucleotides are TGCAGTGCGTACTGGAACACTGAAGCTTTCTTT. The encoded protein is CSAYWNTEAFF.

The chain uses TRBV7-2 and TRBJ1-6, with 9 nucleotides matching TRBD1. The CDR3 length is 15 residues. The V segment lost 5 bases and the J segment 5 bases; nucleotides outside the gene matches: 4. Germline CDR1 is SGHTA and CDR2 is FQGNSA. The chain's CDR3 is CASSPGQGHNSPLHF. In nucleotides, the CDR3 is TGTGCCAGCAGCCCAGGACAGGGGCATAATTCACCCCTCCACTTT.

The genes are TRBV9 and TRBJ2-7; maybe TRBD1 (7 bases). V lost 0 bases and J 5 bases, leaving 18 bases between the germline ends. Germline lookup yields CDR1 SGDLS and CDR2 YYNGEE. CDR3 length: 16 amino acids. Here the CDR3 reads CASSVDSQGGLDEQYF. The CDR3 DNA is TGTGCCAGCAGCGTAGATAGCCAGGGGGGTTTGGACGAGCAGTACTTC.

The chain employs TRBV6-6 and TRBJ1-5, with a possible D match to TRBD1 (5 bases). V shed 6 bases and J shed 2 bases, with 14 bases lying between them. This CDR3 is 15 amino acids long. Germline lookup yields CDR1 MNHNY and CDR2 SVGAGI (reference sequence). The CDR3 DNA sequence: TGTGCCAGCAGCAAGGGGACTGGAGGCAATCAGCCCCAGCATTTT. Translation: CASSKGTGGNQPQHF.